A selection of T cell receptor beta chains follows, all from one sample in a study of blood T cell repertoires in COVID-19. The method was immunoSEQ multiplex PCR; TCRdb's version includes in-frame clones alone and lacks a portion of them. The sample lists hundreds of thousands of clones, 87% occurring once. Material: PBMCs or T cells enriched from blood (not recorded which). The receptors were gathered from a woman aged 25 to 39 with acute COVID-19. CDR3s include the opening cysteine and the closing phenylalanine or tryptophan. The order of the fields is V gene, J gene, clone size, D gene, CDR3 DNA, CDR3 protein. D genes are given only for firm matches. Size values are once, few and many counts, or a class for expanded clones, and some rows have none.

V: TRBV19; J: TRBJ1-2; size: .; D: .; DNA: TGTGCCAGTAGTTTATCCCGGGACACCGATTATGGCTACACCTTC; CDR3: CASSLSRDTDYGYTF
V: TRBV7-6; J: TRBJ1-2; size: .; D: TRBD1; DNA: TGTGCCAGCAGCCTTGCCCAGGGACAGGGCTATGGCTACACCTTC; CDR3: CASSLAQGQGYGYTF
V: TRBV2; J: TRBJ1-5; size: .; D: TRBD1; DNA: TGTGCCAGCAGGCTCTCGACAGGGATTCAGCCCCAGCATTTT; CDR3: CASRLSTGIQPQHF
V: TRBV19; J: TRBJ1-1; size: .; D: .; DNA: TGTGCCAGTAGTGAGGGACACTGGGACACTGAAGCTTTCTTT; CDR3: CASSEGHWDTEAFF
V: TRBV5-6; J: TRBJ2-5; size: .; D: TRBD2; DNA: TGTGCCAGCAGATTTAGCGGGGGCCAAGAGACCCAGTACTTC; CDR3: CASRFSGGQETQYF
V: TRBV5-1; J: TRBJ1-2; size: few; D: TRBD1; DNA: TGCGCCAGCAGCCCAGGACAGGGTGAAAGCGGCTACACCTTC; CDR3: CASSPGQGESGYTF
V: TRBV7-9; J: TRBJ1-2; size: .; D: .; DNA: TGTGCCAGCAGCTTAGAAGACAGTAACTATGGCTACACCTTC; CDR3: CASSLEDSNYGYTF
V: TRBV27; J: TRBJ1-2; size: .; D: TRBD1; DNA: TGTGCCAGCAGTGTGTCGGGACAGAACTATGGCTACACCTTC; CDR3: CASSVSGQNYGYTF
V: TRBV19; J: TRBJ2-1; size: .; D: TRBD2; DNA: TGTGCCAGTAGTGGGGAAGCGGGGGGCTACAATGAGCAGTTCTTC; CDR3: CASSGEAGGYNEQFF
V: TRBV5-6; J: TRBJ2-7; size: .; D: TRBD1; DNA: TGTGCCAGCAGCGACCCTTCGGACAGGGGATTGTACGAGCAGTACTTC; CDR3: CASSDPSDRGLYEQYF
V: TRBV19; J: TRBJ2-7; size: .; D: .; DNA: TGTGCCAGTAGTCCCTACGGACACTACGAGCAGTACTTC; CDR3: CASSPYGHYEQYF
V: TRBV6-1; J: TRBJ2-7; size: .; D: TRBD2; DNA: TGTGCCAGCAGGTCCTCTAGCGGCTCCTACGAGCAGTACTTC; CDR3: CASRSSSGSYEQYF
V: TRBV29-1; J: TRBJ2-1; size: .; D: .; DNA: TGCAGCGTTGACCTAAAACGGGGGACCTACAATGAGCAGTTCTTC; CDR3: CSVDLKRGTYNEQFF
V: TRBV4-2; J: TRBJ2-6; size: .; D: TRBD2; DNA: TGTGCCAGCACCCACCGTGGGCTAGCGGGGGGCCACTCTGGGGCCAACGTCCTGACTTTC; CDR3: CASTHRGLAGGHSGANVLTF
V: TRBV30; J: TRBJ2-3; size: .; D: .; DNA: TGTGCCTGGAGTAAACAGGGTACGGATACGCAGTATTTT; CDR3: CAWSKQGTDTQYF
V: TRBV18; J: TRBJ2-1; size: .; D: .; DNA: TGTGCCAGCTCTCCTCGGACAGTTTCGAGCTCCTACAATGAGCAGTTCTTC; CDR3: CASSPRTVSSSYNEQFF
V: TRBV5-1; J: TRBJ2-2; size: .; D: .; DNA: TGCGCCAGCAGCTTAGGCTGGACAGAGAACACCGGGGAGCTGTTTTTT; CDR3: CASSLGWTENTGELFF
V: TRBV4-3; J: TRBJ2-7; size: .; D: .; DNA: TGCGCCAGCAGCCAAGATGGCGGGTCGTTCGAGCAGTACTTC; CDR3: CASSQDGGSFEQYF
V: TRBV30; J: TRBJ2-3; size: .; D: TRBD2; DNA: TGTGCCTGGACCGGGGGACTAGCGGCCACAGATACGCAGTATTTT; CDR3: CAWTGGLAATDTQYF
V: TRBV9; J: TRBJ2-7; size: .; D: TRBD1; DNA: TGTGCCAGCAGTACAGGGGGGCCGACCTACGAGCAGTACTTC; CDR3: CASSTGGPTYEQYF
V: TRBV19; J: TRBJ2-2; size: few; D: .; DNA: TGTGCCAGTAGTATTGATGCGGGCGGCGGGGAGCTGTTTTTT; CDR3: CASSIDAGGGELFF
V: TRBV5-4; J: TRBJ2-5; size: .; D: TRBD1; DNA: TGTGCCAGCAGCCCGGGACAGGGCCCAGAGACCCAGTACTTC; CDR3: CASSPGQGPETQYF
V: TRBV6-2/TRBV6-3; J: TRBJ2-5; size: once; D: TRBD2; DNA: TGTGCCAGCAGTTACGTAGCGGGGGACGGTGGGTCTGCAGAGACCCAGTACTTC; CDR3: CASSYVAGDGGSAETQYF
V: TRBV5-6; J: TRBJ1-1; size: .; D: .; DNA: TGTGCCAGCAGCTTGCTAGGGAGGCTGAACACTGAAGCTTTCTTT; CDR3: CASSLLGRLNTEAFF
V: TRBV6-5; J: TRBJ1-1; size: .; D: .; DNA: TGTGCCAGCAGTTCGGGAGCGTTCATGAACACTGAAGCTTTCTTT; CDR3: CASSSGAFMNTEAFF
V: TRBV6-2/TRBV6-3; J: TRBJ1-1; size: .; D: TRBD1; DNA: TGTGCCAGCAGTCACCGACAGGGTGCGGACACTGAAGCTTTCTTT; CDR3: CASSHRQGADTEAFF
V: TRBV29-1; J: TRBJ2-7; size: once; D: TRBD1; DNA: TGCAGCGTTGTTAGCAGGGGGTTGACCTGGGACTACGAGCAGTACTTC; CDR3: CSVVSRGLTWDYEQYF
V: TRBV3-1/TRBV3-2; J: TRBJ2-7; size: .; D: .; DNA: TGTGCCAGCAGCCTTCTTCCGGTAGGGGCCTACGAGCAGTACTTC; CDR3: CASSLLPVGAYEQYF
V: TRBV15; J: TRBJ2-1; size: .; D: TRBD2; DNA: TGTGCCACCAGCAGAGACCGGGCCGGGGGGGATGAGCAGTTCTTC; CDR3: CATSRDRAGGDEQFF
V: TRBV6-5; J: TRBJ2-7; size: .; D: TRBD2; DNA: TGTGCCAGCAGTTTGGCTAGCGGCGACGAGCAGTACTTC; CDR3: CASSLASGDEQYF
V: TRBV5-1; J: TRBJ1-6; size: .; D: .; DNA: TGCGCCAGCAGCGAGGAGGGTCTTGGAAATTCACCCCTCCACTTT; CDR3: CASSEEGLGNSPLHF
V: TRBV11-2; J: TRBJ2-7; size: .; D: .; DNA: TGTGCCAGCAGCTCGTACAGGGAGTACGAGCAGTACTTC; CDR3: CASSSYREYEQYF
V: TRBV19; J: TRBJ1-6; size: .; D: TRBD1; DNA: TGTGCCAGTAGTATAAAGGGGGCGTGGGATTCACCCCTCCACTTT; CDR3: CASSIKGAWDSPLHF
V: TRBV18; J: TRBJ1-4; size: .; D: TRBD1; DNA: TGTGCCAGCTCACCTCCCCCGGGACAGGGATATGAAAAACTGTTTTTT; CDR3: CASSPPPGQGYEKLFF
V: TRBV5-1; J: TRBJ2-1; size: .; D: TRBD1; DNA: TGCGCCAGCACCAGAGGGGACAGTAGCTTCTTC; CDR3: CASTRGDSSFF
V: TRBV5-1; J: TRBJ2-5; size: .; D: .; DNA: TGCGCCAGCAGCTTGGTTCGGGAGGAGACCCAGTACTTC; CDR3: CASSLVREETQYF
V: TRBV6-6; J: TRBJ1-1; size: .; D: .; DNA: TGTGCCAGCACTACCCCAATAGCGAACACTGAAGCTTTCTTT; CDR3: CASTTPIANTEAFF
V: TRBV5-1; J: TRBJ1-4; size: few; D: .; DNA: TGCGCCAGCAGCGACACAGGGATTGGTACTAATGAAAAACTGTTTTTT; CDR3: CASSDTGIGTNEKLFF
V: TRBV7-2; J: TRBJ2-7; size: many; D: TRBD1; DNA: TGTGCCAGCAGCTTAGATGGGACAGGGTACGAGCAGTACTTC; CDR3: CASSLDGTGYEQYF
V: TRBV4-1; J: TRBJ1-2; size: .; D: TRBD1; DNA: TGCGCCAGCAGCCAACAAGAGGGCAGGGGGCGCGGCTACACCTTC; CDR3: CASSQQEGRGRGYTF
V: TRBV27; J: TRBJ2-1; size: .; D: .; DNA: TGTGCCAGCAGTTTATACGCCCCGATCCCTCCTTCTAACAATGAGCAGTTCTTC; CDR3: CASSLYAPIPPSNNEQFF